This T cell receptor beta chain was profiled in a study of T cell repertoires in cytomegalovirus infection. Study-level background: Well-studied HLA-B-restricted epitopes and recently identified HLA-C-restricted epitopes of CMV were both used in the study. Public TCR beta signatures were indicative of both CMV infection and a matching HLA type.

A few counts support this clonotype. The antigen is unknown. The CDR3 does not close with the conserved phenylalanine or tryptophan, likely indicating a read error. TCRdb called the reads again in MiXCR, with one record for every CDR3 protein. The sample consists of about 60,000 distinct CDR3 sequences, around 20% of them appearing once. Findings and limits, study-wide: HLA-C-restricted CMV clonotypes gave the most frequent clonotype in two of eight donors. Identification of carriers of CMV plus the relevant HLA was performed using cumulative public TCR beta family frequency.

Looked up from germline, CDR1 is PRHDT and CDR2 is FYEKMQ (reference sequence). There are 13 residues in the CDR3. Trimming stripped 4 bases from V and 8 bases from J, with 14 bases between. The receptor was isolated from a human donor in good health (CMV status not recorded). Some clones in this sample may be carry-over from other donors' samples. V usage is TRBV13 and J usage is TRBJ1-2, with a tentative D call TRBD1 (5 bases). The material sequenced was CD8+ T cells from cultured PBMCs, taken from culture after CMV antigen stimulation. CDR3: CASSSGASGGYTI. The CDR3 DNA follows: TGTGCCAGCAGCTCTGGGGCTTCCGGGGGCTACACCATC.